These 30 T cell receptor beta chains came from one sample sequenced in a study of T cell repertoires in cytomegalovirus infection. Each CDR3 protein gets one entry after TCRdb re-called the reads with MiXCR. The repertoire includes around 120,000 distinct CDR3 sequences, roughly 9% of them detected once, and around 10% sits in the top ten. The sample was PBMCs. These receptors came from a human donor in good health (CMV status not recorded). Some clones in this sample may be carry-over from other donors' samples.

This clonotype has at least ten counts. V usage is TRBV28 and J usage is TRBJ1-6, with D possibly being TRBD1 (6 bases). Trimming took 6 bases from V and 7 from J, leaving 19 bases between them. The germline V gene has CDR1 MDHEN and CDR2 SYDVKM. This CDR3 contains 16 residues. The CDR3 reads CASSSGAGARNSPLHF. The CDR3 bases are TGTGCCAGCAGCTCCGGCGCGGGGGCGAGGAATTCACCCCTCCACTTT.

CDR3 nucleotide sequence: TGTGCCAGCAGTTTATCCCAGGGGGGCACTGAAGCTTTCTTT. It is translated as CASSLSQGGTEAFF. The J gene is TRBJ1-1, the V gene TRBV27, with 7 bases matching TRBD1. V trimming: 0 bases; J trimming: 4 bases; junction bases outside the gene matches: 2. CDR1 is MNHEY, CDR2 SMNVEV, per germline (reference sequence). CDR3 length: 14 residues.

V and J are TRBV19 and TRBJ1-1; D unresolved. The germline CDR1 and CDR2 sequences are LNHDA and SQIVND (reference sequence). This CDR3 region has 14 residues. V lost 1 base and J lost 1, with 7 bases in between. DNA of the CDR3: TGTGCCAGTAGTATAGTTCCCAGGAACACTGAAGCTTTCTTT. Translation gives CASSIVPRNTEAFF.

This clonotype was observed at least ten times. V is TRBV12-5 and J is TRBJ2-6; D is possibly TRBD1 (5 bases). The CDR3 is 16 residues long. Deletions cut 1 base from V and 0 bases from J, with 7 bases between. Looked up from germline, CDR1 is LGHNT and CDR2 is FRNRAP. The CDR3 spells CASGLATVSGANVLTF. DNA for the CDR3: TGTGCTAGTGGTTTGGCGACAGTCTCTGGGGCCAACGTCCTGACTTTC.

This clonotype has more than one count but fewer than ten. The CDR3 spells CASRGQPYGYTF. For the CDR3, the DNA is TGTGCCAGCAGGGGACAGCCGTATGGCTACACCTTC. The J gene is TRBJ1-2, the V gene TRBV6-5; TRBD1 matches at 7 bases. The CDR3 has 12 amino acids. Germline V gives CDR1 MNHEY, CDR2 SVGAGI. Trimming cost V 6 bases and J 5 bases; bases outside gene matches: 3.

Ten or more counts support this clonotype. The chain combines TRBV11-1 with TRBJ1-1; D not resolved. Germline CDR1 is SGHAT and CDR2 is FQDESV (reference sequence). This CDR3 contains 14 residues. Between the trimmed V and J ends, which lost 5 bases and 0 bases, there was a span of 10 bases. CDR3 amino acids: CASSPSDLNTEAFF. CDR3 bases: TGTGCCAGCAGCCCATCGGACTTGAACACTGAAGCTTTCTTT.

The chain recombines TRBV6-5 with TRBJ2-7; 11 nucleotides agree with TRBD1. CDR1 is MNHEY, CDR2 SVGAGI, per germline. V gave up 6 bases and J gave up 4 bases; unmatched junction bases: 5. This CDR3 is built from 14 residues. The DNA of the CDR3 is TGTGCCAGCAGGGGGGACAGGGGGATATACGAGCAGTACTTC. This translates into CASRGDRGIYEQYF.

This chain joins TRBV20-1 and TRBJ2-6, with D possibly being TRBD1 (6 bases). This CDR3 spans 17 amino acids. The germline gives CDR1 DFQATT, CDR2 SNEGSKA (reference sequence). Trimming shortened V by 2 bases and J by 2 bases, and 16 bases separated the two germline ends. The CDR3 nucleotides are TGCAGTGCTAGACCCGAGGGGGAAGGAACTGGGGCCAACGTCCTGACTTTC. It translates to CSARPEGEGTGANVLTF.

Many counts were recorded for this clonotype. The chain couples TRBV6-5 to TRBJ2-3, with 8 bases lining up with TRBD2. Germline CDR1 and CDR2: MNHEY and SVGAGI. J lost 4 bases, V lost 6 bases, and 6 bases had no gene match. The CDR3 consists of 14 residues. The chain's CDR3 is CASRRSGVADTQYF. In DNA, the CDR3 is TGTGCCAGCAGACGTAGCGGGGTCGCAGATACGCAGTATTTT.

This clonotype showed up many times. The CDR3 protein is CAIQGTGSSYEQYF. In DNA, the CDR3 is TGTGCCATCCAAGGGACAGGATCTTCCTACGAGCAGTACTTC. The rearrangement links TRBV28 to TRBJ2-7; 8 bases agree with TRBD1. There are 14 residues in the CDR3. Germline CDR1 reads MDHEN; CDR2 reads SYDVKM. The ends lost 10 bases at V and 1 base at J; junction bases unmatched: 9. The whole variable domain, filled in from reference TRBV28 and TRBJ2-7, reads DVKVTQSSRYLVKRTGEKVFLECVQDMDHENMFWYRQDPGLGLRLIYFSYDVKMKEKGDIPEGYSVSREKKERFSLILESASTNQTSMYLCAIQGTGSSYEQYFGPGTRLTVT.

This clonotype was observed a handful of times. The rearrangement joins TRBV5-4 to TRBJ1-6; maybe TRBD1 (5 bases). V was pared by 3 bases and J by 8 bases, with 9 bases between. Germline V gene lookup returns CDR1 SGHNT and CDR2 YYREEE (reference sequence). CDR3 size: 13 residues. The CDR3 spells CASSSQQDSPLHF. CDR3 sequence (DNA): TGTGCCAGCAGCTCTCAACAGGATTCACCCCTCCACTTT.

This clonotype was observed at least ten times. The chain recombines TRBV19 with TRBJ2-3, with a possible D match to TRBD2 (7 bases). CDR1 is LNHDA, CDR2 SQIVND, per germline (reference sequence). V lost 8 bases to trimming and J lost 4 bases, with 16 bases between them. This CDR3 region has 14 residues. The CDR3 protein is CASSQTGGADTQYF. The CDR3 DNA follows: TGTGCCAGTTCCCAAACGGGGGGCGCAGATACGCAGTATTTT.

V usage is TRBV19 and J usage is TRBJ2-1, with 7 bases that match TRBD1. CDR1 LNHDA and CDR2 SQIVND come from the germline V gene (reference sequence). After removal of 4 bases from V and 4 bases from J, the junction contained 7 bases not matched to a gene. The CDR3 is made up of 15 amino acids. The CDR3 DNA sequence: TGTGCCAGTAGTACGCTGACAGGGAAATACAATGAGCAGTTCTTC. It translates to CASSTLTGKYNEQFF.

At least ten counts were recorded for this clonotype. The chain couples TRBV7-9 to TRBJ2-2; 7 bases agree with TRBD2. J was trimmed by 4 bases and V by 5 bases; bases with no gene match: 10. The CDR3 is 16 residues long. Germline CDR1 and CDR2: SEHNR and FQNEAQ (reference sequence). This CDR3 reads CASSHPLTGGTGELFF. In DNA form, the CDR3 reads TGTGCCAGCAGCCATCCCCTTACGGGGGGCACCGGGGAGCTGTTTTTT.

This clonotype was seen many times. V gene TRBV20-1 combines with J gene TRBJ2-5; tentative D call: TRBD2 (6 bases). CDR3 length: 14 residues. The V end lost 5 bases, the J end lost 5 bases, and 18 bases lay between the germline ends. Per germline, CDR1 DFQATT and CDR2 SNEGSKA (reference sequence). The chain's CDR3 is CSAPRGVVTETQYF. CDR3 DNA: TGCAGTGCTCCCCGCGGGGTGGTAACGGAGACCCAGTACTTC.

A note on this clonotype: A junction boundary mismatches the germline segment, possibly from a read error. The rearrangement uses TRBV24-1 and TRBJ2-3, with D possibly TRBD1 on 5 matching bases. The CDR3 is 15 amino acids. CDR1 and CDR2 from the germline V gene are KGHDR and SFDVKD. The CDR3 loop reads CAIASRDSRTDPQYF. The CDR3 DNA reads TGTGCCATCGCCTCCCGAGACAGTCGCACAGATCCGCAGTATTTT.

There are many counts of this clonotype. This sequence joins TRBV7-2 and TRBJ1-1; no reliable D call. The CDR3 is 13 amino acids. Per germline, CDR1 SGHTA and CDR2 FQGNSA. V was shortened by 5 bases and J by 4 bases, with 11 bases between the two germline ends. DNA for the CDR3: TGTGCCAGCAGCCCCTCTTTTGGCACTGAAGCTTTCTTT. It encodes CASSPSFGTEAFF.

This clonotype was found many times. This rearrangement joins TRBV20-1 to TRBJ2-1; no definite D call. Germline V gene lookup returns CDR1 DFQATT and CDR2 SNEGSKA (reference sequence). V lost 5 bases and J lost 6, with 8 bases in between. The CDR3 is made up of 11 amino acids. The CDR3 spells CSAADVNEQFF. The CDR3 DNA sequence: TGCAGTGCTGCTGACGTCAATGAGCAGTTCTTC.

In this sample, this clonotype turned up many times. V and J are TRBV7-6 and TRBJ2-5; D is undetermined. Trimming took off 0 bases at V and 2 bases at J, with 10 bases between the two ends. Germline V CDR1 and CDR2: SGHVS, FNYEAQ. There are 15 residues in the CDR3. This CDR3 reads CASSLAWPTQETQYF. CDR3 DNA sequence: TGTGCCAGCAGCTTAGCTTGGCCAACTCAAGAGACCCAGTACTTC.

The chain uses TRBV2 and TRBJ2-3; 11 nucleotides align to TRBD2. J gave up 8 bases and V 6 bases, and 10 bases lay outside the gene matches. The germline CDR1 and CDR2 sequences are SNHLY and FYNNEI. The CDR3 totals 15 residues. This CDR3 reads CASSLLAGEMVTQYF. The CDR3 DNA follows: TGTGCCAGCAGCTTACTAGCGGGGGAAATGGTTACGCAGTATTTT.

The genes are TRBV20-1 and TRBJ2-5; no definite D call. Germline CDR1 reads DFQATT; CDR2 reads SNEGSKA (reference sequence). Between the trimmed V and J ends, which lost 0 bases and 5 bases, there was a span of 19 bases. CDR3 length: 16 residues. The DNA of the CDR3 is TGCAGTGCTAGAGAATGGCGACAATACGGTTGGGAGACCCAGTACTTC. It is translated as CSAREWRQYGWETQYF.

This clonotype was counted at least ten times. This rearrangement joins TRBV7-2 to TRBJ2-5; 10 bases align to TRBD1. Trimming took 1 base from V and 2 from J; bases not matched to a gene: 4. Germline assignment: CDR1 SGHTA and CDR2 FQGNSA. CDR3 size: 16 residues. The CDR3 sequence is CASSLGTGGGQETQYF. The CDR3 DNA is TGTGCCAGCAGCTTAGGGACAGGGGGTGGTCAAGAGACCCAGTACTTC.

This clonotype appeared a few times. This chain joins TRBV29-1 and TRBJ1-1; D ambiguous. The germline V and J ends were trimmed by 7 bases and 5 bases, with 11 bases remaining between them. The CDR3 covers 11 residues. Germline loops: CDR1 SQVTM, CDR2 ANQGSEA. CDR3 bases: TGCAGCGGTGGGATCGAAACTGAAGCTTTCTTT. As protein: CSGGIETEAFF.

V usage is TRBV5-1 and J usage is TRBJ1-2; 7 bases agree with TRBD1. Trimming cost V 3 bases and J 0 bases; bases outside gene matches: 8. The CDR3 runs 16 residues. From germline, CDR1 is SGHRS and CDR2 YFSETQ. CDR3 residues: CASSYDPGTANYGYTF. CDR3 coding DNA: TGCGCCAGCAGCTACGACCCCGGGACAGCTAACTATGGCTACACCTTC.

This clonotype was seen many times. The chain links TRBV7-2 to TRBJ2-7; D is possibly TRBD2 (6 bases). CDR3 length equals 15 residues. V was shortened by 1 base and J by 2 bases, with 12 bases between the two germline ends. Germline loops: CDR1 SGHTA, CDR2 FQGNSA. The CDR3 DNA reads TGTGCCAGCAGCTTAGGGACTGCGGGGACCTACGAGCAGTACTTC. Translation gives CASSLGTAGTYEQYF. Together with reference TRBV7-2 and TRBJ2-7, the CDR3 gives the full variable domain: GAGVSQSPSNKVTEKGKDVELRCDPISGHTALYWYRQSLGQGLEFLIYFQGNSAPDKSGLPSDRFSAERTGGSVSTLTIQRTQQEDSAVYLCASSLGTAGTYEQYFGPGTRLTVT.

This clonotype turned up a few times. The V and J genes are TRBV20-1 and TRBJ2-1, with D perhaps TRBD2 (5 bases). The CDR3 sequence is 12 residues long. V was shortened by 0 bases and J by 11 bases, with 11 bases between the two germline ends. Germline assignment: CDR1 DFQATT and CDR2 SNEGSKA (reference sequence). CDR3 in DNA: TGCAGTGCTAGAGAAATTCCTAGCCAGCAGTTCTTC. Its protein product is CSAREIPSQQFF.

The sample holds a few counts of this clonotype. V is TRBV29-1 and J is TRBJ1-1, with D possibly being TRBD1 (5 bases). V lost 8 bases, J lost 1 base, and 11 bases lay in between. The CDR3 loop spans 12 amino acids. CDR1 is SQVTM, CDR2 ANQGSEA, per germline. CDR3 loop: CSTGTGNTEAFF. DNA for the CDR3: TGCAGCACCGGGACGGGGAACACTGAAGCTTTCTTT.

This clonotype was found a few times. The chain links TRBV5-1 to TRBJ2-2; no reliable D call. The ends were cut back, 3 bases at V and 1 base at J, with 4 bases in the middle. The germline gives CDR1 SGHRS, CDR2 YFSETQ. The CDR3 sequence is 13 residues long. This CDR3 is CASSSLNTGELFF. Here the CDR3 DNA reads TGCGCCAGCAGCTCATTGAACACCGGGGAGCTGTTTTTT.

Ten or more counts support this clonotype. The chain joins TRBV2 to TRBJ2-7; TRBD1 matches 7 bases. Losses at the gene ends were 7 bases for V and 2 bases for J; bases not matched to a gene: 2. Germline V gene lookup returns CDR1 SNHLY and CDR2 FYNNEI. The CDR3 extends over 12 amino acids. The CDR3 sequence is CASMRGPYEQYF. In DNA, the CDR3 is TGTGCCAGCATGAGGGGGCCCTACGAGCAGTACTTC.

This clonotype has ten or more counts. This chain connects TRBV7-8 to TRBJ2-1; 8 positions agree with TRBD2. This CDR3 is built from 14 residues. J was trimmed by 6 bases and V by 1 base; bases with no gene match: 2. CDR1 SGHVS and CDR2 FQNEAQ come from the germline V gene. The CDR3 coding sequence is TGTGCCAGCAGCTTAGGACTAGCGATCAATGAGCAGTTCTTC. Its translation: CASSLGLAINEQFF.